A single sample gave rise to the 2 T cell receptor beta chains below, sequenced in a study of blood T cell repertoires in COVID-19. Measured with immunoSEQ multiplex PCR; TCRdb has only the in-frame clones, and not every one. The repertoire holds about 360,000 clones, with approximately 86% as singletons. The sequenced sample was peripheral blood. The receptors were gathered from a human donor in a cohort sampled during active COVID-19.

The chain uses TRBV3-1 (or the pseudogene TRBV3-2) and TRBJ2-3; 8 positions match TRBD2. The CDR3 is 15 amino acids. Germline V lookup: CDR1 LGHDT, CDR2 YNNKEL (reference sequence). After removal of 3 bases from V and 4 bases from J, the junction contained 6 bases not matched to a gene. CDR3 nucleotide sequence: TGTGCCAGCAGCCAGGTCGTGCGGGGGGCAGATACGCAGTATTTT. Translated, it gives CASSQVVRGADTQYF.

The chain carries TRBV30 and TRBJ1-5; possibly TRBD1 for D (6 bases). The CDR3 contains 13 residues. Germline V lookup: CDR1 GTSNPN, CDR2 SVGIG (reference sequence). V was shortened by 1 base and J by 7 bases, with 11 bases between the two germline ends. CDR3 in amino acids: CAWSGGGRQPQHF. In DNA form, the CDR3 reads TGTGCCTGGAGTGGAGGGGGACGCCAGCCCCAGCATTTT.